Listed here are 17 T cell receptor beta chains from one sample, sequenced in a study of blood T cell repertoires in COVID-19. Using immunoSEQ multiplex PCR, the repertoire was profiled, and TCRdb retains in-frame clones only, with some absent. The sample includes 300,000 to 400,000 clones, around nine tenths seen only once; the top ten take 3%. The material sequenced was peripheral blood. The receptor set was obtained from a human donor in a cohort sampled during active COVID-19.

The chain employs TRBV29-1 and TRBJ2-3, with 8 bases that match TRBD1. V shed 6 bases and J 6 bases; nucleotides not matched to a gene: 14. CDR3 length: 15 residues. Germline V lookup: CDR1 SQVTM, CDR2 ANQGSEA. The CDR3 region is CSVILDRGAGDTQYF. CDR3 sequence (DNA): TGCAGCGTGATCCTTGACAGGGGCGCCGGGGATACGCAGTATTTT.

This clone was seen just once. The chain links TRBV30 to TRBJ1-5, with a tentative D call TRBD1 (5 bases). The CDR3 is made up of 14 amino acids. V was pared by 6 bases and J by 5 bases, with 17 bases between. The germline V gene has CDR1 GTSNPN and CDR2 SVGIG (reference sequence). The CDR3 DNA reads as TGTGCCTGCGACAAGGGGACTCTGGATCAGCCCCAGCATTTT. It encodes CACDKGTLDQPQHF.

This chain links TRBV7-3 with TRBJ2-3; 10 bases align to TRBD2. This CDR3 region has 14 residues. V lost 5 bases and J lost 6; bases outside the gene matches: 5. CDR1 SGHTA and CDR2 FQGTGA come from the germline V gene. The CDR3 coding sequence is TGTGCCAGCAGCCCTGGACTAGCGGATGATACGCAGTATTTT. Residues: CASSPGLADDTQYF.

This chain connects TRBV7-9 to TRBJ2-3, with a possible D match to TRBD2 (6 bases). The CDR3 consists of 11 residues. CDR1 and CDR2 from the germline V gene are SEHNR and FQNEAQ (reference sequence). Trimming took off 9 bases at V and 5 bases at J, with 9 bases between the two ends. The CDR3 reads CASNGGDTQYF. CDR3 sequence (DNA): TGTGCCAGTAACGGGGGAGATACGCAGTATTTT.

CDR3 sequence (DNA): TGTGCCAGCACCCTCCAGCCAGGGGAGGGCGAGCAGTACTTC. The encoded protein is CASTLQPGEGEQYF. The genes are TRBV11-2 and TRBJ2-7, with a possible D match to TRBD2 (7 bases). Trimming took off 7 bases at V and 6 bases at J, with 19 bases between the two ends. From germline, CDR1 is SGHAT and CDR2 FQNNGV. CDR3 size: 14 residues. The full variable domain, in which reference TRBV11-2 and TRBJ2-7 provide the parts outside the CDR3, is EAGVAQSPRYKIIEKRQSVAFWCNPISGHATLYWYQQILGQGPKLLIQFQNNGVVDDSQLPKDRFSAERLKGVDSTLKIQPAKLEDSAVYLCASTLQPGEGEQYFGPGTRLTVT.

This chain joins TRBV28 and TRBJ2-7; 10 positions agree with TRBD2. The germline V gene has CDR1 MDHEN and CDR2 SYDVKM. V shed 3 bases, J shed 6 bases, and the junction held 11 bases outside the gene matches. The CDR3 consists of 16 residues. The CDR3 sequence is CASSFLRAGGGSEQYF. CDR3 DNA: TGTGCCAGCAGTTTTCTTAGAGCGGGAGGGGGGAGCGAGCAGTACTTC.

On this clone: Other nucleotide sequences in the sample specify the same CDR3. J is TRBJ1-2 and V is TRBV28, with 11 bases fitting TRBD1. The CDR3 is 15 residues long. Unmatched junction bases numbered 10, after V lost 5 bases and J lost 8 bases. Germline V gene lookup returns CDR1 MDHEN and CDR2 SYDVKM. The CDR3 loop is CASSLAGQGALGYTF. The CDR3 nucleotides read TGTGCCAGCAGTCTGGCAGGACAGGGGGCGCTCGGCTACACCTTC.

This rearrangement joins TRBV4-1 to TRBJ2-5, with 8 positions matching TRBD1. Germline V lookup: CDR1 MGHRA, CDR2 YSYEKL. Losses at the gene ends were 1 base for V and 4 bases for J; bases not matched to a gene: 5. CDR3 size: 15 residues. This chain's CDR3 is CASSQAGTGVETQYF. CDR3 DNA sequence: TGCGCCAGCAGCCAAGCGGGGACAGGAGTAGAGACCCAGTACTTC.

This rearrangement joins TRBV2 to TRBJ2-7; D is perhaps TRBD2 (5 bases). Germline lookup yields CDR1 SNHLY and CDR2 FYNNEI. V dropped 3 bases and J dropped 5 bases, with 11 bases sitting between them. The CDR3 runs to 13 residues. The CDR3 region has the DNA TGTGCCAGCAGTGAGAGGGTACCGAACGAGCAGTACTTC. Its translation: CASSERVPNEQYF.

This chain uses TRBV5-5 with TRBJ1-5, with no clear D. This CDR3 is 15 amino acids long. Between the trimmed V and J ends, which lost 4 bases and 5 bases, there was a span of 16 bases. Germline values: CDR1 SGHKS, CDR2 YYEKEE (reference sequence). In DNA, the CDR3 is TGTGCCAGCAGCCAGGACCGTTGGGAGGATCAGCCCCAGCATTTT. It is translated as CASSQDRWEDQPQHF.

The CDR3 spells CSAYHQETQYF. The CDR3 DNA sequence: TGCAGTGCCTATCACCAAGAGACCCAGTACTTC. The rearrangement joins TRBV20-1 to TRBJ2-5; D is unresolved. In germline, CDR1 is DFQATT, CDR2 SNEGSKA (reference sequence). The V and J ends lost 6 bases and 0 bases respectively, with 5 bases between them. The CDR3 spans 11 residues.

V usage is TRBV28 and J usage is TRBJ2-5; D is perhaps TRBD2 (7 bases). The germline CDR1 and CDR2 sequences are MDHEN and SYDVKM. Trimming shortened V by 5 bases and J by 9 bases, and 19 bases separated the two germline ends. This CDR3 region has 14 residues. As DNA, the CDR3 is TGTGCCAGCAGTGGGGCCGGGGGGCCTCTCCCCCAGTACTTC. The encoded protein is CASSGAGGPLPQYF.

CDR3 in amino acids: CASSIDAGEGTDTQYF. In DNA form, the CDR3 reads TGTGCCAGTAGTATAGATGCCGGGGAGGGGACAGATACGCAGTATTTT. The V gene is TRBV19, the J gene TRBJ2-3, with TRBD2 identical over 7 bases. CDR1 and CDR2 (germline): LNHDA, SQIVND (reference sequence). The ends lost 0 bases at V and 3 bases at J; junction bases unmatched: 6. The CDR3 has 16 amino acids.

The chain has TRBV27 and TRBJ2-5; TRBD2 might be the D (8 bases). The V gene lost 4 bases and the J gene lost 3 bases, with 18 bases spanning the gap. The CDR3 extends over 16 amino acids. CDR1 and CDR2 (germline): MNHEY, SMNVEV (reference sequence). The CDR3 here is CASSSGGGRGEETQYF. CDR3 in DNA: TGTGCCAGCAGTTCGGGAGGGGGCCGGGGGGAAGAGACCCAGTACTTC.

The chain is built from TRBV7-2 and TRBJ2-5; D might be TRBD2 (6 bases). The CDR3 spans 12 residues. V gave up 8 bases and J gave up 5 bases, with 12 bases separating them. Germline CDR1 is SGHTA and CDR2 is FQGNSA. CDR3 sequence reads: CASQGTSETQYF. CDR3 nucleotide sequence: TGTGCCAGCCAAGGGACTTCTGAGACCCAGTACTTC.

The rearrangement links TRBV4-1 to TRBJ1-5; 7 bases fit TRBD1. Germline values: CDR1 MGHRA, CDR2 YSYEKL. This CDR3 is 17 amino acids long. J lost 1 base, V lost 1 base, and 7 bases had no gene match. CDR3 amino acids: CASSQGQGGSSNQPQHF. The CDR3 bases are TGCGCCAGCAGCCAAGGACAGGGCGGTTCGAGCAATCAGCCCCAGCATTTT.

This chain links TRBV6-5 with TRBJ2-5; TRBD1 agrees at 9 bases. CDR1 is MNHEY, CDR2 SVGAGI, per germline. The CDR3 spans 14 residues. V gave up 6 bases and J gave up 3 bases; unmatched junction bases: 5. CDR3 DNA: TGTGCCAGCAGGGACCGGGACAGGGAAGAGACCCAGTACTTC. This sequence encodes CASRDRDREETQYF.